Listed below are T cell receptor beta chains from one sample, sequenced in a study of blood T cells in healthy people across ages. Each CDR3 protein gets one entry after TCRdb re-called the 5' RACE reads with MiXCR. The data hold around 650,000 distinct CDR3 sequences, with around two fifths observed a single time. The material sequenced was blood. These receptors were collected from a man of 80 years or more in good health. CDR3s include the opening cysteine and the closing phenylalanine or tryptophan. D genes are given only for firm matches. Size tells how often a clone was seen (once, few, many) or the class of an expanded clone, and some rows leave it out.

>TRBV20-1|TRBJ1-6|TRBD1|few
CSARGLGQGAMPLHF
TGCAGTGCTAGGGGCTTGGGACAGGGGGCGATGCCCCTCCACTTT
>TRBV6-1|TRBJ1-2|.|few
CASSEGFGGPNYGYTF
TGTGCCAGCAGTGAAGGCTTTGGGGGACCTAACTATGGCTACACCTTC
>TRBV20-1|TRBJ1-5|.|few
CSALGGNNQPQHF
TGCAGTGCTCTGGGGGGGAACAATCAGCCCCAGCATTTT
>TRBV18|TRBJ2-1|TRBD1|.
CASSTIVPGQGAWNEQFF
TGTGCCAGCTCAACCATTGTCCCGGGACAGGGGGCTTGGAATGAGCAGTTCTTC
>TRBV11-1|TRBJ2-1|TRBD2|.
CASSANLGTSGRAYEQFF
TGTGCCAGCAGCGCCAACCTTGGGACTAGCGGGAGGGCATATGAGCAGTTCTTC
>TRBV7-2|TRBJ1-4|.|.
CASSRWSNEKLFF
TGTGCCAGCAGCCGCTGGAGTAATGAAAAACTGTTTTTT
>TRBV27|TRBJ1-6|.|.
CASSFREDSPLHF
TGTGCCAGCAGTTTCAGGGAGGATTCACCCCTCCACTTT
>TRBV20-1|TRBJ1-3|.|.
CSASLGRGSGNTIYF
TGCAGTGCTAGTTTGGGACGCGGCTCTGGAAACACCATATATTTT
>TRBV3-1|TRBJ2-3|.|many
CASSQVSTDTQYF
TGCGCCAGCAGCCAAGTAAGCACAGATACGCAGTATTTT
>TRBV7-9|TRBJ2-1|TRBD1|.
CASSMDRGDNEQFF
TGTGCCAGCAGCATGGACAGGGGTGACAATGAGCAGTTCTTC
>TRBV18|TRBJ2-7|TRBD2|.
CASSLQTSGSTYEQYF
TGTGCCAGCTCACTTCAGACTAGCGGGTCCACCTACGAGCAGTACTTC
>TRBV29-1|TRBJ2-7|TRBD1|.
CSVGTGGSYEQYF
TGCAGCGTCGGGACAGGGGGTAGTTACGAGCAGTACTTC
>TRBV20-1|TRBJ1-5|TRBD1|.
CSATGTVGVPQHF
TGCAGTGCTACCGGGACAGTCGGGGTTCCCCAGCATTTT
>TRBV18|TRBJ2-1|.|once
CASPSRPGSYNEQFF
TGTGCCAGCCCCTCACGGCCGGGCTCCTACAATGAGCAGTTCTTC
>TRBV6-1|TRBJ2-7|TRBD1|few
CASSELGTGFYEQYF
TGTGCCAGCAGTGAACTCGGGACAGGGTTCTACGAGCAGTACTTC
>TRBV15|TRBJ2-7|.|.
CATSRSRGRGDLRVQYF
TGTGCCACCAGCAGATCCAGGGGGCGGGGGGATCTTAGAGTGCAGTACTTC
>TRBV27|TRBJ2-5|.|.
CASSQGTGSQETQYF
TGTGCCAGCAGTCAAGGGACGGGGAGCCAAGAGACCCAGTACTTC
>TRBV6-1|TRBJ1-4|TRBD1|.
CASSAGTGGPATNEKLFF
TGTGCCAGCAGTGCCGGGACAGGGGGCCCTGCAACTAATGAAAAACTGTTTTTT